A single sample is the source of the 10 T cell receptor beta chains below, sequenced in a study of T cells in Graves' hyperthyroidism and ophthalmopathy. RNA transcripts served as the template for amplifying TCR beta CDR3 regions. Using the HTBI primer set, a first-round RT-PCR was run on the TCR CDR3. Each CDR3 protein gets one entry after TCRdb re-called the multiplex PCR reads with MiXCR. The repertoire holds about 480,000 distinct CDR3 sequences, approximately 25% seen once, with about 11% in the top ten. The specimen was blood. The receptors come from a woman younger than 45 with Graves' ophthalmopathy.

This clonotype was found many times. The gene calls are TRBV20-1 and TRBJ1-2, with D hard to call. V lost 3 bases to trimming and J lost 0 bases, with 8 bases between them. Germline CDR1 and CDR2: DFQATT and SNEGSKA (reference sequence). CDR3 size: 13 residues. CDR3 sequence: CSARDGSNYGYTF. CDR3 DNA sequence: TGCAGTGCTAGGGACGGGTCTAACTATGGCTACACCTTC.

This clonotype was detected many times. The genes are TRBV11-1 and TRBJ2-7; 8 bases align to TRBD1. CDR1 SGHAT and CDR2 FQDESV come from the germline V gene (reference sequence). Trimming removed 4 bases from V and 6 bases from J; junction bases left unmatched: 17. This CDR3 comprises 17 residues. CDR3 sequence: CASSSPITGTGLIEQYF. The CDR3 DNA is TGTGCCAGCAGCTCTCCAATTACCGGGACAGGACTCATCGAGCAGTACTTC.

This chain links TRBV27 with TRBJ2-4; 12 bases are a match to TRBD2. The CDR3 spans 17 residues. The junction had 12 bases not matched to a gene; V was cut back by 6 bases and J by 6 bases. CDR1 and CDR2 (germline): MNHEY, SMNVEV (reference sequence). CDR3 nucleotides: TGTGCCAGCAGCGGGACAGAGACTAGCGGGGGAGGAAACATTCAGTACTTC. Its protein product is CASSGTETSGGGNIQYF.

This chain connects TRBV19 to TRBJ1-5; D is unclear. Germline V gives CDR1 LNHDA, CDR2 SQIVND (reference sequence). The length of the CDR3 is 13 residues. V was cut by 5 bases and J by 5 bases, with 10 bases left in between. The CDR3 sequence is CASSPVSHQPQHF. The CDR3 DNA is TGTGCCAGTAGTCCTGTCTCTCATCAGCCCCAGCATTTT.

This chain connects TRBV28 to TRBJ2-7; tentatively, D is TRBD1 (5 bases). CDR1 and CDR2 (germline): MDHEN, SYDVKM. The CDR3 consists of 12 residues. Trimming took 7 bases from V and 3 from J, leaving 10 bases between them. CDR3 residues: CASKGMFYEQYF. DNA for the CDR3: TGTGCCAGCAAGGGGATGTTCTACGAGCAGTACTTC.

This clonotype occurred many times. The gene calls are TRBV27 and TRBJ2-3, with 9 nucleotides matching TRBD1. The CDR3 is 16 amino acids. Trimming removed 5 bases from V and 4 bases from J; junction bases left unmatched: 10. From germline, CDR1 is MNHEY and CDR2 SMNVEV (reference sequence). Here the CDR3 reads CASSMSGTGLADTQYF. DNA for the CDR3: TGTGCCAGCAGTATGTCCGGGACAGGGTTAGCAGATACGCAGTATTTT.

The table lists this clonotype with many counts. The chain employs TRBV7-2 and TRBJ1-5; D gene uncertain. Trimming left V 1 base short and J 2 bases short, with 9 bases between. This CDR3 has 15 amino acids. Per the germline V gene, CDR1 is SGHTA and CDR2 is FQGNSA. The CDR3 region is CASSLGSGGNQPQHF. The CDR3 DNA is TGTGCCAGCAGCTTAGGCAGTGGAGGCAATCAGCCCCAGCATTTT. The complete variable domain, with remaining parts taken from reference TRBV7-2 and TRBJ1-5, reads GAGVSQSPSNKVTEKGKDVELRCDPISGHTALYWYRQSLGQGLEFLIYFQGNSAPDKSGLPSDRFSAERTGGSVSTLTIQRTQQEDSAVYLCASSLGSGGNQPQHFGDGTRLSIL.

The gene calls are TRBV7-3 and TRBJ1-2; the D gene is possibly TRBD1 (6 bases). The CDR3 is 15 amino acids. From germline, CDR1 is SGHTA and CDR2 FQGTGA. V was shortened by 0 bases and J by 5 bases, with 13 bases between the two germline ends. The CDR3 nucleotides are TGTGCCAGCAGCTTAACCGGGACACCTCATTATGGCTACACCTTC. Translating gives CASSLTGTPHYGYTF.

This clonotype appeared many times. This sequence joins TRBV7-9 and TRBJ2-5; no firm D call. V was shortened by 1 base and J by 13 bases, with 22 bases between the two germline ends. Germline CDR1 and CDR2: SEHNR and FQNEAQ (reference sequence). The CDR3 runs to 15 residues. CDR3 amino acids: CASSLEDYSQENGYF. The CDR3 DNA reads as TGTGCCAGCAGCTTAGAGGATTACAGCCAAGAGAATGGGTACTTC.

This clonotype was detected a few times. The chain employs TRBV20-1 and TRBJ2-5; TRBD2 is a possible D gene (6 bases). Between the trimmed V and J ends, which lost 5 bases and 9 bases, there was a span of 19 bases. CDR1 and CDR2 (germline): DFQATT, SNEGSKA (reference sequence). The CDR3 is made up of 13 amino acids. CDR3 nucleotide sequence: TGCAGTGCTGCTGCGGGACCCCGATCAGCCCAGTACTTC. Amino acids: CSAAAGPRSAQYF.